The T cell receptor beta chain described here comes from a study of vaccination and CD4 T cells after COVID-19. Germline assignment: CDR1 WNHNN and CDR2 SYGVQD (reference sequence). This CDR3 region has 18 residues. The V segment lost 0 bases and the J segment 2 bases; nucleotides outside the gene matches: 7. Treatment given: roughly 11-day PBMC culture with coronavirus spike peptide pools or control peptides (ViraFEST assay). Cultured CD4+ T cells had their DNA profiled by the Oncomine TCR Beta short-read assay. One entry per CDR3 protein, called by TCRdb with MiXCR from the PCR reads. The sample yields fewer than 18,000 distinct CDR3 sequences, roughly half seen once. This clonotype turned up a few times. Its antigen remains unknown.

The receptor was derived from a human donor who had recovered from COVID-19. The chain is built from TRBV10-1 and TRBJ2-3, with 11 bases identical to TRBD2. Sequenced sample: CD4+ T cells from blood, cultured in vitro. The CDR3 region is CASSESKLAGDFTDTQYF. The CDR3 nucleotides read TGCGCCAGCAGTGAGTCGAAACTAGCGGGAGACTTCACAGATACGCAGTATTTT.